A single sample gave rise to the 29 T cell receptor beta chains below, sequenced in a study of control samples from healthy donors and cancer patients. Measured with immunoSEQ multiplex PCR; TCRdb has only the in-frame clones, and not every one. The table records 390,000 or so clones, approximately 92% of them present only once. The material sequenced was PBMCs. Receptor source: a man between 40 and 49 years old with head and neck cancer.

This clone came up a few times. This sequence joins TRBV6-5 and TRBJ2-1, with D perhaps matching TRBD1 or TRBD2 (5 bases each). Deletions cut 4 bases from V and 4 bases from J, with 14 bases between. Per germline, CDR1 MNHEY and CDR2 SVGAGI. This CDR3 region has 15 residues. The CDR3: CASSSSRDGYNEQFF. CDR3 DNA: TGTGCCAGCAGTTCGTCCCGGGACGGTTACAATGAGCAGTTCTTC.

The chain recombines TRBV30 with TRBJ1-2, with unresolved D. The CDR3 has 12 residues. V was pared by 0 bases and J by 8 bases, with 10 bases between. Germline lookup yields CDR1 GTSNPN and CDR2 SVGIG (reference sequence). CDR3 region: CAWSVRPGGYTF. The CDR3 DNA sequence: TGTGCCTGGAGTGTACGACCGGGAGGCTACACCTTC.

The chain is built from TRBV11-1 and TRBJ2-5; D gene ambiguous. V lost 4 bases and J lost 0, with 3 bases in between. Germline CDR1 reads SGHAT; CDR2 reads FQDESV (reference sequence). The CDR3 runs 12 residues. The CDR3 region is CASSYNQETQYF. The CDR3 DNA reads as TGTGCCAGCAGCTATAACCAAGAGACCCAGTACTTC.

The chain carries TRBV5-6 and TRBJ2-6, with unresolved D. CDR3 length: 15 amino acids. The germline V gene encodes CDR1 SGHDT and CDR2 YYEEEE. The ends were cut back, 1 base at V and 0 bases at J, with 5 bases in the middle. CDR3 loop: CASSLLGSGANVLTF. The CDR3 DNA reads as TGTGCCAGCAGCTTGTTGGGCTCTGGGGCCAACGTCCTGACTTTC. Full variable domain (rest looked up from reference TRBV5-6 and TRBJ2-6): DAGVTQSPTHLIKTRGQQVTLRCSPKSGHDTVSWYQQALGQGPQFIFQYYEEEERQRGNFPDRFSGHQFPNYSSELNVNALLLGDSALYLCASSLLGSGANVLTFGAGSRLTVL.

V usage is TRBV19 and J usage is TRBJ1-5; 8 bases match TRBD1. Germline values: CDR1 LNHDA, CDR2 SQIVND (reference sequence). This CDR3 contains 16 residues. V dropped 5 bases and J dropped 3; count of bases not matched to a gene: 9. In nucleotides, the CDR3 is TGTGCCAGTAGTGACCGGTGGACAGGGTACAATCAGCCCCAGCATTTT. This sequence encodes CASSDRWTGYNQPQHF.

This chain links TRBV30 with TRBJ2-2; D is perhaps TRBD1 (6 bases). V lost 0 bases, J lost 4 bases, and 21 bases lay in between. This CDR3 has 18 residues. Germline V gene sequence: CDR1 GTSNPN, CDR2 SVGIG (reference sequence). The CDR3 here is CAWSVIQGVSRGTGELFF. The DNA of the CDR3 is TGTGCCTGGAGTGTAATACAGGGTGTATCTCGTGGCACCGGGGAGCTGTTTTTT. Full variable domain (rest looked up from reference TRBV30 and TRBJ2-2): SQTIHQWPATLVQPVGSPLSLECTVEGTSNPNLYWYRQAAGRGLQLLFYSVGIGQISSEVPQNLSASRPQDRQFILSSKKLLLSDSGFYLCAWSVIQGVSRGTGELFFGEGSRLTVL.

The chain combines TRBV5-1 with TRBJ1-3; D is perhaps TRBD1 (5 bases). Germline CDR1 and CDR2: SGHRS and YFSETQ. Trimming removed 1 base from V and 4 bases from J, with 12 bases in between. This CDR3 has 15 amino acids. CDR3 nucleotide sequence: TGCGCCAGCAGCTTGCATCAGGGTGAGGGAAACACCATATATTTT. Protein sequence: CASSLHQGEGNTIYF. Full variable domain (remainder filled in from reference TRBV5-1 and TRBJ1-3): KAGVTQTPRYLIKTRGQQVTLSCSPISGHRSVSWYQQTPGQGLQFLFEYFSETQRNKGNFPGRFSGRQFSNSRSEMNVSTLELGDSALYLCASSLHQGEGNTIYFGEGSWLTVV.

The chain has TRBV6-6 and TRBJ1-2, with a weak D call TRBD1 (6 bases). The CDR3 sequence is 15 residues long. Per the germline V gene, CDR1 is MNHNY and CDR2 is SVGAGI (reference sequence). Trimming took 2 bases from V and 4 from J, leaving 14 bases between them. The CDR3 DNA follows: TGTGCCAGCAGTTACCCCCGGACAGATTTCTATGGCTACACCTTC. Its protein product is CASSYPRTDFYGYTF.

In its sample, this clone was seen a few times. The chain uses TRBV6-4 and TRBJ2-1, with D maybe TRBD1 (5 bases). Germline CDR1 MRHNA, CDR2 SNTAGT. The V end lost 3 bases, the J end lost 7 bases, and 13 bases lay between the germline ends. The CDR3 totals 14 residues. The CDR3 DNA reads as TGTGCCAGCAGTGAAAAAGGGGATAGGAATGAGCAGTTCTTC. Translated, it gives CASSEKGDRNEQFF.

This chain joins TRBV4-3 and TRBJ1-1; 7 nucleotides match TRBD1. This CDR3 comprises 15 residues. J was trimmed by 1 base and V by 2 bases; bases with no gene match: 4. Looked up from germline, CDR1 is LGHNA and CDR2 is YSLEER. The CDR3 DNA reads as TGCGCCAGCAGCCAAAGATGGACAGGGAACACTGAAGCTTTCTTT. This translates into CASSQRWTGNTEAFF.

The CDR3 is CASSLTNTGELFF. In DNA form, the CDR3 reads TGTGCCAGCAGCTTGACAAACACCGGGGAGCTGTTTTTT. This chain joins TRBV7-9 and TRBJ2-2; D remains unclear. Germline V gene lookup returns CDR1 SEHNR and CDR2 FQNEAQ (reference sequence). V was cut by 3 bases and J by 2 bases, with 4 bases left in between. CDR3 length: 13 residues.

The CDR3 DNA reads as TGTGCCAGCAGTTACGGGACAGGGGATTCACCCCTCCACTTT. It encodes CASSYGTGDSPLHF. This sequence joins TRBV6-6 and TRBJ1-6; 10 nucleotides line up with TRBD1. This CDR3 has 14 amino acids. V dropped 2 bases and J dropped 8; count of bases not matched to a gene: 0. The germline V gene has CDR1 MNHNY and CDR2 SVGAGI (reference sequence).

In its sample, this clone was seen once. The V and J genes are TRBV15 and TRBJ2-2, with D maybe TRBD1 (8 bases). From germline, CDR1 is LNHNV and CDR2 YYDKDF (reference sequence). V was shortened by 0 bases and J by 6 bases, with 23 bases between the two germline ends. This CDR3 contains 19 residues. This chain's CDR3 is CATSRDQAGTGHAPGELFF. In DNA, the CDR3 is TGTGCCACCAGCAGAGATCAAGCGGGGACAGGCCATGCTCCCGGGGAGCTGTTTTTT.

The CDR3 reads CASREAGRETQYF. The DNA for the CDR3 is TGTGCCAGCAGGGAGGCAGGCCGCGAGACCCAGTACTTC. The V gene is TRBV6-5, the J gene TRBJ2-5; D is possibly TRBD2 (5 bases). Per the germline V gene, CDR1 is MNHEY and CDR2 is SVGAGI. V was clipped by 6 bases and J by 5 bases, with 13 bases between them. This CDR3 is 13 amino acids long.

The rearrangement joins TRBV27 to TRBJ1-1; no clear D gene. Trimming removed 4 bases at V and 1 base at J, with 7 bases between. CDR1 is MNHEY and CDR2 is SMNVEV in the germline V gene (reference sequence). There are 13 residues in the CDR3. CDR3 sequence: CASSYEKNTEAFF. DNA for the CDR3: TGTGCCAGCAGTTACGAGAAGAACACTGAAGCTTTCTTT.

CDR3 coding DNA: TGTGCCAGCAGCCAAGATAGGGGGGGGGCGACCGATCAGCCCCAGCATTTT. Protein product: CASSQDRGGATDQPQHF. The rearrangement joins TRBV4-2 to TRBJ1-5; TRBD1 might be the D (6 bases). The CDR3 spans 17 residues. Germline V gene sequence: CDR1 LGHNA, CDR2 YNFKEQ. Trimming shortened V by 0 bases and J by 5 bases, and 17 bases separated the two germline ends.

The genes are TRBV25-1 and TRBJ2-7; D may match TRBD1 or TRBD2 (6 bases each). Trimming took off 2 bases at V and 3 bases at J, with 14 bases between the two ends. The CDR3 has 15 residues. Germline CDR1 reads MGHDK; CDR2 reads SYGVNS. The CDR3 region has the DNA TGTGCCAGCAGTGAAAGGTGGGGGGCAAGCTACGAGCAGTACTTC. This codes for CASSERWGASYEQYF.

The rearrangement links TRBV14 to TRBJ2-7; possibly TRBD1 for D (6 bases). V was trimmed by 1 base and J by 8 bases, leaving 12 bases between them. There are 13 residues in the CDR3. Germline loops: CDR1 SGHDN, CDR2 FVKESK. CDR3 residues: CASSQARTAKQYF. The DNA for the CDR3 is TGTGCCAGCAGCCAAGCTAGGACAGCCAAGCAGTACTTC.

This sequence joins TRBV7-2 and TRBJ2-4; 7 nucleotides agree with TRBD2. The V and J ends lost 6 bases and 13 bases, in that order; junction bases with no gene match: 9. The CDR3 contains 12 residues. Germline CDR1 and CDR2: SGHTA and FQGNSA. CDR3 in amino acids: CASRPWGGGQYF. The CDR3 DNA is TGTGCCAGCAGACCTTGGGGGGGAGGACAGTACTTC. Full variable domain (rest looked up from reference TRBV7-2 and TRBJ2-4): GAGVSQSPSNKVTEKGKDVELRCDPISGHTALYWYRQSLGQGLEFLIYFQGNSAPDKSGLPSDRFSAERTGGSVSTLTIQRTQQEDSAVYLCASRPWGGGQYFGAGTRLSVL.

This clone came up a few times. The chain links TRBV5-4 to TRBJ1-2, with D possibly matching TRBD1 (6 bases). Trimming took 4 bases from V and 5 from J, leaving 15 bases between them. CDR1 is SGHNT, CDR2 YYREEE, per germline (reference sequence). The CDR3 runs 14 residues. CDR3 DNA sequence: TGTGCCAGCAGCCAGGACAGATTTGTATATGGCTACACCTTC. Amino acids: CASSQDRFVYGYTF.

The chain links TRBV7-2 to TRBJ2-7, with D perhaps TRBD1 (5 bases). This CDR3 contains 14 residues. The V and J ends lost 2 bases and 4 bases respectively, with 12 bases between them. Germline assignment: CDR1 SGHTA and CDR2 FQGNSA. CDR3 nucleotide sequence: TGTGCCAGCAGCTTAAACAAGGGGTTGTACGAGCAGTACTTC. Translating gives CASSLNKGLYEQYF.

The V call is TRBV5-4, the J call TRBJ1-1; no clear D gene. Germline V gives CDR1 SGHNT, CDR2 YYREEE (reference sequence). The length of the CDR3 is 15 residues. V shed 6 bases and J shed 4 bases, with 19 bases lying between them. CDR3 nucleotides: TGTGCCAGCACCCCCGGGCAGTTGGTAGCCACTGAAGCTTTCTTT. Its translation is CASTPGQLVATEAFF. Complete variable domain (other parts from reference TRBV5-4 and TRBJ1-1): ETGVTQSPTHLIKTRGQQVTLRCSSQSGHNTVSWYQQALGQGPQFIFQYYREEENGRGNFPPRFSGLQFPNYSSELNVNALELDDSALYLCASTPGQLVATEAFFGQGTRLTVV.

This clone was detected only a few times. The chain carries TRBV9 and TRBJ1-1; 9 nucleotides agree with TRBD1. This CDR3 has 16 residues. The V segment lost 3 bases and the J segment 8 bases; nucleotides outside the gene matches: 14. Germline V lookup: CDR1 SGDLS, CDR2 YYNGEE. The CDR3 region has the DNA TGTGCCAGCAGCGCCGACGTATACAGGGGGCGCGTAGAAGCTTTCTTT. Encoded protein: CASSADVYRGRVEAFF. Full variable domain (missing parts from reference TRBV9 and TRBJ1-1): DSGVTQTPKHLITATGQRVTLRCSPRSGDLSVYWYQQSLDQGLQFLIQYYNGEERAKGNILERFSAQQFPDLHSELNLSSLELGDSALYFCASSADVYRGRVEAFFGQGTRLTVV.

This clone was counted a few times. The rearrangement uses TRBV30 and TRBJ1-6; D ambiguous. Per the germline V gene, CDR1 is GTSNPN and CDR2 is SVGIG (reference sequence). Trimming took off 4 bases at V and 0 bases at J, with 7 bases between the two ends. This CDR3 is 14 amino acids long. CDR3 region: CAWTGFSYNSPLHF. The CDR3 nucleotides read TGTGCCTGGACGGGTTTCTCCTATAATTCACCCCTCCACTTT.

The gene calls are TRBV6-5 and TRBJ2-7, with D tentatively TRBD1 (5 bases). The V end was cut by 0 bases, the J end by 0 bases, with 12 bases between. The CDR3 totals 16 residues. Germline CDR1 is MNHEY and CDR2 is SVGAGI. CDR3 DNA: TGTGCCAGCAGTTACTCCTCACGGACAAGCTCCTACGAGCAGTACTTC. This sequence encodes CASSYSSRTSSYEQYF.

The chain uses TRBV18 and TRBJ2-3; TRBD2 matches 14 bases. V gave up 3 bases and J gave up 9 bases; unmatched junction bases: 2. CDR1 and CDR2 from the germline V gene are KGHSH and LQKENI. CDR3 length equals 14 residues. DNA for the CDR3: TGTGCCAGCTCACCGGGACTAGCGGGAGACACGCAGTATTTT. It yields the protein CASSPGLAGDTQYF.

This clone was found once. This sample also contains other DNA sequences that code for the same CDR3. The chain has TRBV28 and TRBJ1-3; a weak D match, TRBD1 (5 bases). This CDR3 spans 12 amino acids. CDR1 and CDR2 from the germline V gene are MDHEN and SYDVKM. The germline V and J ends were trimmed by 8 bases and 3 bases, with 8 bases remaining between them. The CDR3 coding sequence is TGTGCCAGCCGGGGGGTTGGAAACACCATATATTTT. Amino acid sequence: CASRGVGNTIYF.

V is TRBV5-4 and J is TRBJ1-2; tentatively, D is TRBD1 (6 bases). CDR1 and CDR2 from the germline V gene are SGHNT and YYREEE (reference sequence). Trimming removed 0 bases at V and 4 bases at J, with 13 bases between. The CDR3 loop spans 15 amino acids. CDR3 sequence (DNA): TGTGCCAGCAGCTTGGAAGCAGGGGAGGGCTATGGCTACACCTTC. This sequence encodes CASSLEAGEGYGYTF.

This clone appeared a few times. The gene calls are TRBV30 and TRBJ1-6, with D unresolved. With 1 base removed from V and 9 bases from J, the gap between germline ends came to 10 bases. The CDR3 totals 13 residues. Germline CDR1 GTSNPN, CDR2 SVGIG (reference sequence). The CDR3 is CAWSASPGSPLHF. The CDR3 DNA is TGTGCCTGGAGTGCCAGTCCCGGTTCACCCCTCCACTTT.